This T cell receptor beta chain was identified during a study of long-term antiretroviral therapy in people with HIV. An immunoSEQ assay, version v3.0, was performed at survey level. The table came from immunoSEQ multiplex PCR; TCRdb's copy has only in-frame clones and leaves some out. The repertoire holds about 22,000 clones, with around four fifths as singletons. This clone has just a few counts. The CDR3 sequence is 9 residues long. The V gene's germline CDR1 is DFQATT and CDR2 SNEGSKA (reference sequence). V was trimmed by 3 bases and J by 9 bases, leaving 0 bases between them. From each donor, at least one pre-ART PBMC sample and at least two post-ART PBMC samples were obtained. Participants with HIV, all of them, were treated in the United States.

The starting material was unsorted PBMCs, obtained roughly 4 years after starting antiretroviral therapy. This TCR came from a man between 18 and 29 years old with HIV. The V call is TRBV20-1, the J call TRBJ1-6; D is ambiguous. The CDR3 nucleotides are TGCAGTGCTAGTTCACCCCTCCACTTT. Amino acids: CSASSPLHF.